This T cell receptor beta chain originates from a study of cytomegalovirus exposure and HLA in healthy donors. Whole-study results and caveats: While the bulk of TCR sequences proved rare, some public TCRs turned up in many donors.

PCR was performed using 60 Vbeta and 13 Jbeta primers. Sequencing used immunoSEQ multiplex PCR; TCRdb keeps in-frame clones, though not all of them. The sample has about 60,000 clones; roughly 80% are singletons. A note on this clone: Its antigen is unknown.

Losses at the gene ends were 4 bases for V and 0 bases for J; bases not matched to a gene: 3. Germline loops: CDR1 SGHRS, CDR2 YFSETQ. The CDR3 has 15 residues. The chain combines TRBV5-1 with TRBJ1-4; 7 bases align to TRBD1. This TCR was recovered from a woman in her thirties in good health and CMV-seronegative. The specimen sequenced was PBMCs. Here the CDR3 reads CASSQTGSTNEKLFF. The CDR3 nucleotides read TGCGCCAGCAGCCAGACAGGGTCAACTAATGAAAAACTGTTTTTT. The whole variable domain, filled in from reference TRBV5-1 and TRBJ1-4, reads KAGVTQTPRYLIKTRGQQVTLSCSPISGHRSVSWYQQTPGQGLQFLFEYFSETQRNKGNFPGRFSGRQFSNSRSEMNVSTLELGDSALYLCASSQTGSTNEKLFFGSGTQLSVL.